Listed below are T cell receptor beta chains from one sample, sequenced in a study of CD8+CD57+ T cells in acquired aplastic anemia. In TCRdb, the reads were re-called with MiXCR into one record per CDR3 protein. Among about 160,000 distinct CDR3 sequences listed, about 70% were seen once. The sequenced sample was sorted CD4+, CD8+, or CD8+CD57+ T cells (not recorded which) from PBMCs. Every receptor here comes from a human donor with aplastic anemia. Each CDR3 is given without its conserved first and last residue.

V,J,CDR3
TRBV20-1,TRBJ2-1,SAGVEQF
TRBV18,TRBJ2-7,ASSPPDRPEQY
TRBV6-4,TRBJ2-3,ASSISSGGTDTQY
TRBV2,TRBJ2-7,ASGLAGGLYEQY
TRBV13,TRBJ2-2,ASSLVGGSTGELF
TRBV19,TRBJ2-7,ASRPIAGASYEQY
TRBV15,TRBJ1-2,ATRLHPYHRDGYT
TRBV7-3,TRBJ1-1,ASSLLGWTEAF
TRBV25-1,TRBJ1-6,ASSGTQGQVLH
TRBV15,TRBJ1-5,ATSRGDHSNQPQH
TRBV6-6,TRBJ2-7,ASSYDRSYEQY
TRBV13,TRBJ2-7,ASSSTSTGENYEQY
TRBV9,TRBJ1-2,ASSVGTYGYT
TRBV7-2,TRBJ2-3,ASSLGLAGVRLSTDTQY
TRBV20-1,TRBJ1-1,SAMQGFYGTEAF
TRBV20-1,TRBJ1-6,SASDPMVSNSPLH
TRBV7-9,TRBJ2-1,ASSSMDEQF
TRBV11-2,TRBJ2-5,ASSSGLAGKKETQY
TRBV6-4,TRBJ2-2,ASSDSGDTGELF
TRBV2,TRBJ1-1,ASSELGTGVTEAF
TRBV11-2,TRBJ2-7,ASSVTYEQY
TRBV6-5,TRBJ1-1,ASSISRDTEAF
TRBV7-8,TRBJ2-1,ASSTLGGDEQF
TRBV12-3/TRBV12-4,TRBJ1-5,ASSWDRGSNQPQH
TRBV9,TRBJ2-3,ASSVSSGGSDTQY
TRBV6-5,TRBJ2-5,ASSDTGTSGQETQY
TRBV25-1,TRBJ2-6,ASSDPTGGANVLT
TRBV20-1,TRBJ1-1,SARGQGAWTEAF
TRBV10-3,TRBJ2-3,AISETSSSGDTQY
TRBV24-1,TRBJ2-2,ATSDPRTGNTGELF
TRBV5-1,TRBJ2-2,ASSLADRAGAGELF
TRBV19,TRBJ1-1,ASSQQSPETF
TRBV7-2,TRBJ1-5,ASSPLGGSQPQH
TRBV10-2,TRBJ1-2,ASSETVAGSSYGYT
TRBV11-2,TRBJ1-2,ASSRDRGLDYGYT
TRBV20-1,TRBJ1-2,SALNDRSYGYT
TRBV7-2,TRBJ1-2,ASSPRGELGYGYT
TRBV7-6,TRBJ1-4,ASSLGGIKQGDEKLF
TRBV7-2,TRBJ2-7,ASSSGAGGIPYEQY
TRBV6-5,TRBJ2-3,ASSFPTSGGATDTQY
TRBV6-5,TRBJ1-3,ASTKTGTYSGNTIY
TRBV2,TRBJ1-5,ASSGGIGQPQH
TRBV12-3/TRBV12-4,TRBJ2-7,ASSHRDRDTYGQY
TRBV30,TRBJ1-2,AWKRGGPPKLWYGYT
TRBV2,TRBJ2-5,ASSEQGLAAETQY
TRBV20-1,TRBJ2-3,SAGRGSADTQY
TRBV10-3,TRBJ2-1,AITSGSSYNEQF
TRBV6-4,TRBJ2-3,ASSDSETTDTQY
TRBV5-1,TRBJ1-2,ASSLTPERGKGYGYT
TRBV19,TRBJ2-7,ATLSPGSYEQY
TRBV7-9,TRBJ2-5,ASRLGGGETQY
TRBV7-2,TRBJ2-7,ASSAALAGVDEQY
TRBV10-3,TRBJ2-3,AISGNPAADTQY
TRBV4-1,TRBJ1-4,ASSQDRTGGNEKLF
TRBV6-4,TRBJ1-1,ASSAGTGERTEAF
TRBV25-1,TRBJ1-1,ASSEGGTEAF
TRBV7-2,TRBJ2-5,ASSPPSSGSETQY
TRBV29-1,TRBJ2-5,SGWYQETQY